This TCR beta chain was captured by sequencing in a study of vaccination and CD4 T cells after COVID-19. This clonotype was seen more than once but under ten times. Its antigen is unidentified. Sequencing of DNA taken from cultured CD4+ T cells relied on the Oncomine TCR Beta short-read assay. TCRdb re-called the PCR reads with MiXCR, one entry per CDR3 protein. The sample carries roughly 2,300 distinct CDR3 sequences, roughly 18% recorded once. Treatment of the sample: roughly 11-day PBMC culture with coronavirus spike peptide pools or control peptides (ViraFEST assay). Gathered ahead of the COVID-19 pandemic (2011-2018) were the CD4+ T cells of the unexposed donor. V was shortened by 4 bases and J by 3 bases, with 10 bases between the two germline ends. Germline-derived CDR1 and CDR2 are SQVTM and ANQGSEA. The CDR3 extends over 13 amino acids.

The TCR originated in a human donor in good health. The V and J genes are TRBV29-1 and TRBJ1-5; D gene uncertain. Sequencing was carried out using CD4+ T cells from blood, cultured in vitro. CDR3 sequence (DNA): TGCAGCGTTGTAGACGACCTCAATCAGCCCCAGCATTTT. The encoded protein is CSVVDDLNQPQHF.